Each of the 19 T cell receptor beta chains below was sequenced from the same sample in a study of T cell responses to AZD1222 COVID-19 vaccine (dated by TCRdb to about 2021). The library was obtained by the immunoSEQ multiplex PCR assay. TCRdb's version of the immuneACCESS table is confined to in-frame rearrangements and falls short of the full clone set. An unresolved V gene accounts for under half of the shortfall where checked; the remainder is of unknown origin. This sample holds 130,000 to 150,000 clones; 90% to 95% were observed only once. The biggest ten clones account for less than 15% of the sample. What the time point label conveys for this sample: sample from adult after SARS-CoV-2 infection, after symptom onset. The source was peripheral blood, collected after recovery from COVID-19. The receptors were gathered from an adult who had recovered from COVID-19.

The V gene is TRBV6-5, the J gene TRBJ2-1; D ambiguous. In germline, CDR1 is MNHEY, CDR2 SVGAGI. The CDR3 covers 14 residues. Trimming shortened V by 11 bases and J by 1 base, and 15 bases separated the two germline ends. CDR3 DNA sequence: TGTGCCTGCCTTGGACGGTTATCCTACAATGAGCAGTTCTTC. Translating it yields CACLGRLSYNEQFF.

This clone came up once. The V gene is TRBV19, the J gene TRBJ2-2, with a possible D match to TRBD1 (6 bases). From germline, CDR1 is LNHDA and CDR2 SQIVND (reference sequence). CDR3 length equals 15 residues. Trimming pared 3 bases from V and 3 bases from J, leaving 11 bases between. This CDR3 is CASSIEQGYTGELFF. The CDR3 DNA reads TGTGCCAGTAGTATTGAACAGGGTTACACCGGGGAGCTGTTTTTT.

This rearrangement joins TRBV18 to TRBJ1-5; 7 nucleotides align to TRBD1. Looked up from germline, CDR1 is KGHSH and CDR2 is LQKENI. This CDR3 is built from 14 residues. J lost 4 bases, V lost 3 bases, and 3 bases had no gene match. The CDR3 region is CASSPQGGNQPQHF. CDR3 nucleotides: TGTGCCAGCTCACCTCAGGGGGGAAATCAGCCCCAGCATTTT.

The V and J genes are TRBV19 and TRBJ2-3; 9 bases are shared with TRBD2. The CDR3 runs 17 residues. The J segment lost 6 bases and the V segment lost 1 base, leaving 11 bases of the junction unmatched. Germline CDR1 and CDR2: LNHDA and SQIVND (reference sequence). The CDR3 protein is CASSIAAGGPGLDTQYF. The CDR3 DNA reads as TGTGCCAGTAGTATAGCGGCGGGAGGGCCAGGGTTGGATACGCAGTATTTT.

The chain uses TRBV11-1 and TRBJ2-7; 12 nucleotides line up with TRBD1. The germline gives CDR1 SGHAT, CDR2 FQDESV (reference sequence). The CDR3 covers 15 residues. V shed 3 bases and J 6 bases; nucleotides not matched to a gene: 6. In nucleotides, the CDR3 is TGTGCCAGCAGCTTGCTGGGACAGGGGGCTATCGAGCAGTACTTC. Its protein is CASSLLGQGAIEQYF.

V is TRBV2 and J is TRBJ1-1; D ambiguous. Trimming shortened V by 1 base and J by 0 bases, and 9 bases separated the two germline ends. Looked up from germline, CDR1 is SNHLY and CDR2 is FYNNEI. This CDR3 is built from 15 residues. CDR3 DNA: TGTGCCAGCAGTGAAGTGGCCACCATGAACACTGAAGCTTTCTTT. Protein: CASSEVATMNTEAFF. The full variable domain, in which reference TRBV2 and TRBJ1-1 provide the parts outside the CDR3, is EPEVTQTPSHQVTQMGQEVILRCVPISNHLYFYWYRQILGQKVEFLVSFYNNEISEKSEIFDDQFSVERPDGSNFTLKIRSTKLEDSAMYFCASSEVATMNTEAFFGQGTRLTVV.

The chain has TRBV24-1 and TRBJ2-1; 11 bases fit TRBD2. Looked up from germline, CDR1 is KGHDR and CDR2 is SFDVKD. J gave up 5 bases and V 9 bases, and 2 bases lay outside the gene matches. The CDR3 extends over 13 amino acids. CDR3 nucleotides: TGTGCCACCGGGACTAGCGGTAACAATGAGCAGTTCTTC. Translation: CATGTSGNNEQFF.

The chain is built from TRBV5-5 and TRBJ1-1; 9 positions match TRBD1. The CDR3 has 16 residues. V gave up 1 base and J gave up 4 bases; unmatched junction bases: 8. Per the germline V gene, CDR1 is SGHKS and CDR2 is YYEKEE (reference sequence). This CDR3 is CASSLFGQGLGTEAFF. CDR3 nucleotides: TGTGCCAGCAGCTTGTTTGGACAGGGGTTGGGCACTGAAGCTTTCTTT.

This chain joins TRBV19 and TRBJ2-5; D might be TRBD1 (6 bases). V was clipped by 4 bases and J by 1 base, with 16 bases between them. This CDR3 has 16 amino acids. Germline CDR1 LNHDA, CDR2 SQIVND (reference sequence). The CDR3 DNA sequence: TGTGCCAGTAGTAATAGGGCAGGGGCGTTCCAAGAGACCCAGTACTTC. Amino acids: CASSNRAGAFQETQYF. The full variable domain, in which reference TRBV19 and TRBJ2-5 provide the parts outside the CDR3, is DGGITQSPKYLFRKEGQNVTLSCEQNLNHDAMYWYRQDPGQGLRLIYYSQIVNDFQKGDIAEGYSVSREKKESFPLTVTSAQKNPTAFYLCASSNRAGAFQETQYFGPGTRLLVL.

V and J are TRBV2 and TRBJ2-3; D unresolved. The germline V gene encodes CDR1 SNHLY and CDR2 FYNNEI. This CDR3 is built from 15 residues. Between the trimmed V and J ends, which lost 3 bases and 6 bases, there was a span of 16 bases. DNA for the CDR3: TGTGCCAGCAGTGAGAGAACACTTATTCGGGATACGCAGTATTTT. It translates to CASSERTLIRDTQYF.

This clone was seen more than once but under ten times. This rearrangement joins TRBV1 to TRBJ2-1; the table assigns TRBD2, which was not confirmed against the DNA. TRBV1 is shown as a pseudogene. This CDR3 is 12 amino acids long. This CDR3 is CTSSQDRGEQFF. CDR3 coding DNA: TGCACCAGCAGCCAAGATCGCGGTGAGCAGTTCTTC.

The chain joins TRBV27 to TRBJ1-2; 7 bases line up with TRBD1. The CDR3 is made up of 16 amino acids. J lost 5 bases, V lost 6 bases, and 15 bases had no gene match. Germline V gene data show CDR1 as MNHEY and CDR2 as SMNVEV (reference sequence). DNA of the CDR3: TGTGCCAGCAGCCAGCGCAGGAACAGGGGAGGATATGGCTACACCTTC. Encoded protein: CASSQRRNRGGYGYTF.

CDR3 nucleotides: TGTGCCAGCGGCGGGACAGGGGACTATGGCTACACCTTC. Its protein is CASGGTGDYGYTF. The genes are TRBV27 and TRBJ1-2; TRBD1 agrees at 10 bases. Per the germline V gene, CDR1 is MNHEY and CDR2 is SMNVEV (reference sequence). V lost 8 bases, J lost 3 bases, and 3 bases stayed unmatched. CDR3 length equals 13 residues.

The chain uses TRBV5-4 and TRBJ2-2, with D possibly matching TRBD2 (5 bases). V was pared by 0 bases and J by 8 bases, with 8 bases between. CDR1 and CDR2 (germline): SGHNT, YYREEE (reference sequence). CDR3 size: 13 residues. Written as DNA, the CDR3 is TGTGCCAGCAGCTTGGGAAGGGAGGGGGAGCTGTTTTTT. It translates to CASSLGREGELFF.

This chain links TRBV6-5 with TRBJ2-5, with 11 positions matching TRBD2. With 2 bases clipped from V and 5 bases from J, the junction kept 4 bases outside the gene matches. CDR3 length equals 15 residues. Germline values: CDR1 MNHEY, CDR2 SVGAGI. This CDR3 reads CASSYLTSGSETQYF. For the CDR3, the DNA is TGTGCCAGCAGTTACCTAACTAGCGGGAGTGAGACCCAGTACTTC.

This chain connects TRBV11-1 to TRBJ2-5; D unresolved. Deletions cut 2 bases from V and 2 bases from J, with 9 bases between. CDR1 SGHAT and CDR2 FQDESV come from the germline V gene (reference sequence). CDR3 length: 14 amino acids. CDR3 in amino acids: CASSLTQVQETQYF. CDR3 coding DNA: TGTGCCAGCAGCTTAACCCAGGTTCAAGAGACCCAGTACTTC.

The chain recombines TRBV18 with TRBJ1-4, with 7 bases matching TRBD1. With 2 bases clipped from V and 7 bases from J, the junction kept 10 bases outside the gene matches. Germline-derived CDR1 and CDR2 are KGHSH and LQKENI. This CDR3 comprises 16 residues. The CDR3 coding sequence is TGTGCCAGCTCACCAGGACAGGTGGGGGTCGGTGAAAAACTGTTTTTT. Residues: CASSPGQVGVGEKLFF.

The J gene is TRBJ2-7, the V gene TRBV2; D not resolved. Germline loops: CDR1 SNHLY, CDR2 FYNNEI. This CDR3 is built from 11 residues. The V gene lost 3 bases and the J gene lost 4 bases, with 4 bases spanning the gap. The chain's CDR3 is CASSERYEQYF. CDR3 DNA: TGTGCCAGCAGTGAGCGGTACGAGCAGTACTTC.

The V and J genes are TRBV7-8 and TRBJ2-7, with a weak D call TRBD2 (5 bases). From germline, CDR1 is SGHVS and CDR2 FQNEAQ. Trimming cost V 1 base and J 3 bases, with 31 bases left between them. The CDR3 runs to 21 residues. The CDR3: CASSLGRVLGRVGVNSYEQYF. For the CDR3, the DNA is TGTGCCAGCAGCTTAGGTCGGGTTTTGGGGAGAGTGGGAGTGAACAGCTACGAGCAGTACTTC.